The 20 T cell receptor beta chains below come from one sample, sequenced in a study of immune evolution from preneoplasia to lung adenocarcinoma (dated by TCRdb to the early 2020s). Library preparation used the immunoSEQ multiplex PCR assay. TCRdb re-hosts the immuneACCESS table, in-frame sequences only. Its copies lack some clones; in the studies checked, an unresolved V gene accounts for under half of them, and the cause for the rest is not known. Present in this sample are more than 25,000 clones, about three quarters of which were seen just once. Around 6% of the sample lies in the top ten. What was sequenced was FFPE invasive lung adenocarcinoma tissue. The meaning of the sample's cell subset or site label: frankly invasive lung adenocarcinoma (ADC). These receptors were collected from a person aged 55 to 70 with invasive lung adenocarcinoma. Some clones in this sample may be carry-over from other donors' samples.

The chain combines TRBV4-1 with TRBJ1-1; D is uncertain. Germline CDR1 reads MGHRA; CDR2 reads YSYEKL. V gave up 0 bases and J gave up 4 bases, with 21 bases separating them. This CDR3 has 18 amino acids. CDR3 amino acids: CASSQDRYAALMATEAFF. CDR3 sequence (DNA): TGCGCCAGCAGCCAAGATCGCTACGCTGCCCTTATGGCCACTGAAGCTTTCTTT.

This clone was found once. DNA of the CDR3: TGTGCCAGCAGCCACGGGACAGGGGGTGCTGGGAGCAATCAGCCCCAGCATTTT. This codes for CASSHGTGGAGSNQPQHF. V usage is TRBV7-2 and J usage is TRBJ1-5, with TRBD1 matching 11 bases. CDR3 length: 18 amino acids. The J segment lost 1 base and the V segment lost 5 bases, leaving 10 bases of the junction unmatched. Germline V CDR1 and CDR2: SGHTA, FQGNSA.

In its sample, this clone was seen a few times. This chain uses TRBV7-2 with TRBJ1-3; TRBD1 might be the D (6 bases). CDR3 length: 15 residues. Per germline, CDR1 SGHTA and CDR2 FQGNSA. V was cut by 4 bases and J by 6 bases, with 16 bases left in between. CDR3 amino acids: CASSSRRGGKNTIYF. The CDR3 nucleotides read TGTGCCAGCAGCTCCCGGAGAGGGGGGAAAAACACCATATATTTT.

This rearrangement joins TRBV13 to TRBJ2-7; D is tentatively TRBD1 or TRBD2 (5 bases each). V dropped 0 bases and J dropped 10 bases, with 10 bases sitting between them. CDR3 length: 12 amino acids. Germline V CDR1 and CDR2: PRHDT, FYEKMQ (reference sequence). The CDR3 spells CASSLGFGAQYF. In DNA form, the CDR3 reads TGTGCCAGCAGCTTAGGTTTCGGGGCCCAGTACTTC.

V is TRBV5-1 and J is TRBJ2-7; no reliable D call. In germline, CDR1 is SGHRS, CDR2 YFSETQ. The CDR3 is made up of 14 amino acids. Trimming left V 2 bases short and J 5 bases short, with 14 bases between. The CDR3 loop reads CASSLGQRTHEQYF. The CDR3 DNA reads TGCGCCAGCAGCTTAGGGCAGAGGACCCACGAGCAGTACTTC.

Turning to this clone: This may stem from a read error, because a much larger clone lies one nucleotide away. It is likely a read error, because the conserved phenylalanine at the end of the CDR3 is missing. This chain uses TRBV11-3 with TRBJ1-2; the D is unclear. Germline loops: CDR1 SGHNT, CDR2 YENEEA. V was shortened by 0 bases and J by 3 bases, with 5 bases between the two germline ends. CDR3 length: 13 residues. CDR3 protein: CASSLDIYYGYTC. The CDR3 DNA sequence: TGTGCCAGCAGCTTAGACATCTACTATGGCTACACCTGC.

By share, this clone ranks as medium-sized. The chain joins TRBV6-5 to TRBJ2-7; 10 nucleotides line up with TRBD1. The junction had 6 bases not matched to a gene; V was cut back by 6 bases and J by 4 bases. The CDR3 spans 14 residues. The germline V gene encodes CDR1 MNHEY and CDR2 SVGAGI. The CDR3 loop is CASRLGQGTYEQYF. The CDR3, as DNA: TGTGCCAGCAGGTTGGGACAGGGGACGTACGAGCAGTACTTC.

This clone was seen once. The chain combines TRBV11-3 with TRBJ2-2; D gene uncertain. This CDR3 contains 14 residues. Trimming stripped 7 bases from V and 1 base from J, with 10 bases between. CDR1 and CDR2 (germline): SGHNT, YENEEA. CDR3 loop: CASTPTVNTGELFF. The CDR3 bases are TGTGCCAGCACCCCGACTGTGAACACCGGGGAGCTGTTTTTT.

This clone showed up just once. The V and J genes are TRBV7-6 and TRBJ2-3; 10 nucleotides align to TRBD1. The CDR3 is 16 residues long. Germline values: CDR1 SGHVS, CDR2 FNYEAQ. Germline trimming cut 5 bases from V and 5 bases from J; bases unmatched to any gene: 10. CDR3 sequence reads: CASSNWGTGVKDTQYF. CDR3 DNA sequence: TGTGCCAGCAGCAACTGGGGGACAGGGGTTAAAGATACGCAGTATTTT.

About this clone: Other DNA sequences from this sample encode an identical CDR3 as well. The J gene is TRBJ2-1, the V gene TRBV7-3; 12 nucleotides line up with TRBD2. Germline loops: CDR1 SGHTA, CDR2 FQGTGA. This CDR3 has 15 amino acids. V shed 4 bases and J 4 bases; nucleotides not matched to a gene: 2. In DNA form, the CDR3 reads TGTGCCAGCAGCTCCCTAGCGGGAGGGTACAATGAGCAGTTCTTC. As protein: CASSSLAGGYNEQFF.

V and J are TRBV4-2 and TRBJ2-2; 11 bases fit TRBD1. Germline V gene data show CDR1 as LGHNA and CDR2 as YNFKEQ. The CDR3 totals 17 residues. V gave up 4 bases and J gave up 5 bases; unmatched junction bases: 9. CDR3 amino acids: CASSLLGQGAGTGELFF. The CDR3 bases are TGTGCCAGCAGCCTCCTAGGACAGGGGGCGGGGACCGGGGAGCTGTTTTTT.

This clone was seen only once. The V call is TRBV5-1, the J call TRBJ1-1, with D unresolved. The CDR3 contains 15 residues. The germline gives CDR1 SGHRS, CDR2 YFSETQ. V lost 6 bases, J lost 1 base, and 16 bases lay in between. CDR3 protein: CASKVRSVANTEAFF. The CDR3 nucleotides are TGCGCCAGCAAGGTGCGGTCAGTTGCGAACACTGAAGCTTTCTTT.

This clone was seen a few times. The V and J genes are TRBV30 and TRBJ2-3; D gene unclear. This CDR3 region has 13 residues. V lost 2 bases and J lost 0, with 6 bases in between. Germline values: CDR1 GTSNPN, CDR2 SVGIG (reference sequence). In DNA, the CDR3 is TGTGCCTGGAGTTCTCACAGCACAGATACGCAGTATTTT. Translation: CAWSSHSTDTQYF.

This chain links TRBV5-1 with TRBJ2-5; 8 bases agree with TRBD2. The CDR3 has 14 residues. The V gene end was trimmed by 2 bases and the J gene end by 4 bases; junction bases not matched to a gene: 4. CDR1 and CDR2 from the germline V gene are SGHRS and YFSETQ. The CDR3 region is CASSLLSGGETQYF. CDR3 nucleotides: TGCGCCAGCAGCTTACTAAGCGGGGGAGAGACCCAGTACTTC.

CDR3 DNA: TGTGCCAGCAGCCTTCCCGGGGGGGCGAACACCGGGGAGCTGTTTTTT. This encodes CASSLPGGANTGELFF. The chain couples TRBV11-2 to TRBJ2-2, with 8 bases fitting TRBD2. The trim removed 5 bases at V and 0 bases at J, leaving 5 bases unmatched. The CDR3 runs to 16 residues. Per germline, CDR1 SGHAT and CDR2 FQNNGV.

This clone has just a few counts. The chain employs TRBV7-9 and TRBJ2-2, with D maybe TRBD1 (6 bases). V lost 4 bases to trimming and J lost 3 bases, with 9 bases between them. CDR1 and CDR2 (germline): SEHNR, FQNEAQ (reference sequence). The CDR3 is 14 amino acids. CDR3 protein: CASSSQGDTGELFF. The CDR3 nucleotides read TGTGCCAGCAGCTCACAGGGAGACACCGGGGAGCTGTTTTTT.

The genes are TRBV5-1 and TRBJ2-7; TRBD2 agrees at 7 bases. The V gene end was trimmed by 5 bases and the J gene end by 2 bases; junction bases not matched to a gene: 7. This CDR3 comprises 14 residues. Per the germline V gene, CDR1 is SGHRS and CDR2 is YFSETQ. The CDR3 region is CASRVSGTTYEQYF. As DNA, the CDR3 is TGCGCCAGCAGGGTCAGCGGGACCACCTACGAGCAGTACTTC.

Worth noting for this clone: The junction differs from germline at one of its ends, possibly a read error. This sequence joins TRBV7-3 and TRBJ2-7, with 9 bases identical to TRBD1. Germline V lookup: CDR1 SGHTA, CDR2 FQGTGA. The CDR3 spans 15 residues. In DNA form, the CDR3 reads TGTGCCAGCAGCGTAACGGGACAGGGAGGCGACGAGCAGTACTTC. It codes for CASSVTGQGGDEQYF.

V is TRBV6-1 and J is TRBJ2-1; no reliable D call. CDR1 is MNHNS, CDR2 SASEGT, per germline. Trimming left V 7 bases short and J 5 bases short, with 12 bases between. This CDR3 has 13 amino acids. This CDR3 reads CASTKRSHNEQFF. In DNA form, the CDR3 reads TGTGCCAGCACGAAGAGGTCCCACAATGAGCAGTTCTTC.

The chain recombines TRBV13 with TRBJ2-5; 9 nucleotides line up with TRBD2. V gave up 5 bases and J gave up 4 bases; unmatched junction bases: 17. The germline V gene encodes CDR1 PRHDT and CDR2 FYEKMQ (reference sequence). CDR3 length: 18 residues. CDR3 sequence: CASSPPLTAGGFRETQYF. The CDR3 DNA follows: TGTGCCAGCAGCCCCCCCCTAACAGCGGGAGGCTTCCGAGAGACCCAGTACTTC.